Below are 22 T cell receptor beta chains sequenced from a single sample in a study of cytomegalovirus exposure and HLA in healthy donors. A multiplex PCR was run with 60 Vbeta primers and 13 Jbeta primers. Some clones are missing from TCRdb's copy, which holds only in-frame ones; the method was immunoSEQ multiplex PCR. In the table there are fewer than 250,000 clones, just under 75% of which are singletons. Source material: PBMCs. These receptors came from a man aged 25 to 40 in good health and CMV-seropositive.

The V and J genes are TRBV11-1 and TRBJ2-7; D remains ambiguous. Trimming left V 5 bases short and J 1 base short, with 6 bases between. Germline CDR1 reads SGHAT; CDR2 reads FQDESV (reference sequence). The CDR3 has 12 amino acids. As DNA, the CDR3 is TGTGCCAGCAGCCCGCGTTCCTACGAGCAGTACTTC. Its translation: CASSPRSYEQYF.

The rearrangement links TRBV29-1 to TRBJ2-3; no reliable D call. Trimming removed 3 bases at V and 2 bases at J, with 9 bases between. Germline values: CDR1 SQVTM, CDR2 ANQGSEA. This CDR3 spans 13 amino acids. The DNA of the CDR3 is TGCAGCGTTGAGGCCCAGGCCACAGATACGCAGTATTTT. Its translation: CSVEAQATDTQYF.

J is TRBJ1-6 and V is TRBV5-6; the D gene is possibly TRBD1 (5 bases). This CDR3 is 11 amino acids long. Germline V gene sequence: CDR1 SGHDT, CDR2 YYEEEE. The V end lost 4 bases, the J end lost 15 bases, and 11 bases lay between the germline ends. The chain's CDR3 is CASSVDSYLHF. CDR3 coding DNA: TGTGCCAGCAGCGTTGACAGCTACCTCCACTTT.

V usage is TRBV30 and J usage is TRBJ1-5, with a weak D call TRBD1 (6 bases). Germline CDR1 and CDR2: GTSNPN and SVGIG (reference sequence). Trimming shortened V by 5 bases and J by 3 bases, and 23 bases separated the two germline ends. This CDR3 is 17 amino acids long. This chain's CDR3 is CAWAPGQIGVANQPQHF. In nucleotides, the CDR3 is TGTGCCTGGGCGCCGGGACAAATTGGTGTAGCCAATCAGCCCCAGCATTTT.

The sample holds a few counts of this clone. The chain carries TRBV4-3 and TRBJ1-1; tentatively, D is TRBD1 (5 bases). V shed 1 base and J shed 6 bases, with 18 bases lying between them. The CDR3 sequence is 16 residues long. Germline values: CDR1 LGHNA, CDR2 YSLEER. In DNA, the CDR3 is TGCGCCAGCAGCCAAGCCATGGGCAGGGTCGTCTCTGAAGCTTTCTTT. It yields the protein CASSQAMGRVVSEAFF.

The chain links TRBV28 to TRBJ1-5, with 8 bases that match TRBD1. The CDR3 has 15 amino acids. Per germline, CDR1 MDHEN and CDR2 SYDVKM. With V trimmed by 6 bases and J by 5 bases, 9 bases remained unmatched. This chain's CDR3 is CASSPQQGADQPQHF. DNA for the CDR3: TGTGCCAGCAGCCCCCAGCAGGGGGCGGATCAGCCCCAGCATTTT.

The chain couples TRBV2 to TRBJ1-2; the D is unclear. The CDR3 consists of 12 residues. CDR1 and CDR2 from the germline V gene are SNHLY and FYNNEI. V shed 8 bases and J shed 4 bases, with 11 bases lying between them. The CDR3 spells CASPTRPYGYTF. The CDR3 nucleotides are TGTGCCAGCCCTACCAGGCCCTATGGCTACACCTTC.

The V gene is TRBV11-2, the J gene TRBJ2-1; 14 nucleotides align to TRBD2. V shed 10 bases, J shed 10 bases, and the junction held 6 bases outside the gene matches. Per germline, CDR1 SGHAT and CDR2 FQNNGV. The CDR3 runs to 13 residues. The CDR3 loop is CATGTSGSREQFF. The DNA of the CDR3 is TGTGCCACCGGGACTAGCGGGAGTAGGGAGCAGTTCTTC.

V gene TRBV5-4 combines with J gene TRBJ2-3; weak D call: TRBD1 (5 bases). Trimming left V 0 bases short and J 0 bases short, with 11 bases between. The germline CDR1 and CDR2 sequences are SGHNT and YYREEE (reference sequence). CDR3 length equals 16 residues. The CDR3 DNA reads as TGTGCCAGCAGCTTGGACAGGACCCGTAGCACAGATACGCAGTATTTT. It codes for CASSLDRTRSTDTQYF.

This sequence joins TRBV6-5 and TRBJ2-5; 7 nucleotides match TRBD1. V lost 8 bases to trimming and J lost 4 bases; unmatched junction nucleotides: 10. Germline V gene lookup returns CDR1 MNHEY and CDR2 SVGAGI. This CDR3 region has 14 residues. The CDR3 sequence: CASGRGLGVETQYF. CDR3 bases: TGTGCCAGCGGTAGGGGGCTTGGCGTAGAGACCCAGTACTTC.

This rearrangement joins TRBV6-6 to TRBJ2-7; the match to TRBD1 covers 10 bases. V lost 5 bases and J lost 2; bases outside the gene matches: 6. The CDR3 spans 15 residues. The V gene's germline CDR1 is MNHNY and CDR2 SVGAGI (reference sequence). Here the CDR3 DNA reads TGTGCCAGCAGTGCAGCCGGGACAGGGGCCTACGAGCAGTACTTC. This translates into CASSAAGTGAYEQYF.

The genes are TRBV27 and TRBJ1-2, with TRBD1 identical over 7 bases. Trimming cost V 5 bases and J 8 bases; bases outside gene matches: 11. This CDR3 has 14 residues. Germline V gives CDR1 MNHEY, CDR2 SMNVEV (reference sequence). The CDR3 sequence is CASSLKYRGEGYTF. CDR3 DNA: TGTGCCAGCAGTCTCAAATACAGGGGAGAAGGCTACACCTTC.

The chain joins TRBV11-3 to TRBJ2-3, with a possible D match to TRBD2 (6 bases). CDR1 is SGHNT and CDR2 is YENEEA in the germline V gene. Trimming took 5 bases from V and 6 from J, leaving 15 bases between them. CDR3 size: 14 residues. CDR3 sequence (DNA): TGTGCCAGCAGCATGACTAGAGGGTCGGATACGCAGTATTTT. Translation gives CASSMTRGSDTQYF.

V usage is TRBV18 and J usage is TRBJ2-5; 11 bases fit TRBD2. The V gene's germline CDR1 is KGHSH and CDR2 LQKENI. CDR3 length: 19 amino acids. V lost 3 bases, J lost 3 bases, and 15 bases stayed unmatched. The CDR3 DNA sequence: TGTGCCAGCTCACCTGGGCGGGACGAAATACTAGCGGGAGAAGAGACCCAGTACTTC. Its protein product is CASSPGRDEILAGEETQYF. Using reference TRBV18 and TRBJ2-5 for the parts outside the CDR3, the full variable domain is NAGVMQNPRHLVRRRGQEARLRCSPMKGHSHVYWYRQLPEEGLKFMVYLQKENIIDESGMPKERFSAEFPKEGPSILRIQQVVRGDSAAYFCASSPGRDEILAGEETQYFGPGTRLLVL.

The chain couples TRBV18 to TRBJ1-6; D is possibly TRBD1 (6 bases). V was clipped by 1 base and J by 0 bases, with 13 bases between them. The CDR3 consists of 18 residues. The germline gives CDR1 KGHSH, CDR2 LQKENI. CDR3 in DNA: TGTGCCAGCTCACCACGACAAGGGGGAAGCTCCTATAATTCACCCCTCCACTTT. Its translation: CASSPRQGGSSYNSPLHF.

The gene calls are TRBV29-1 and TRBJ2-7, with 11 nucleotides matching TRBD2. V was clipped by 2 bases and J by 7 bases; unmatched bases: 10. Germline V CDR1 and CDR2: SQVTM, ANQGSEA. CDR3 size: 15 residues. CDR3 protein: CSVELNLAGGGEQYF. In DNA, the CDR3 is TGCAGCGTTGAACTAAACCTAGCGGGAGGCGGAGAGCAGTACTTC.

The V call is TRBV5-6, the J call TRBJ2-7, with a tentative D call TRBD2 (6 bases). CDR1 is SGHDT, CDR2 YYEEEE, per germline. The CDR3 is made up of 15 amino acids. The ends were cut back, 0 bases at V and 2 bases at J, with 12 bases in the middle. In DNA, the CDR3 is TGTGCCAGCAGCTTGGTTCTGCGGGAAGCCTACGAGCAGTACTTC. Encoded protein: CASSLVLREAYEQYF. The variable domain in full, with the rest retrieved from reference TRBV5-6 and TRBJ2-7, is DAGVTQSPTHLIKTRGQQVTLRCSPKSGHDTVSWYQQALGQGPQFIFQYYEEEERQRGNFPDRFSGHQFPNYSSELNVNALLLGDSALYLCASSLVLREAYEQYFGPGTRLTVT.

The rearrangement links TRBV27 to TRBJ1-1, with D maybe TRBD1 (5 bases). Germline assignment: CDR1 MNHEY and CDR2 SMNVEV (reference sequence). V lost 6 bases and J 4 bases, leaving 12 bases between the germline ends. The CDR3 covers 13 residues. The CDR3 protein is CASRSAGGTEAFF. Written as DNA, the CDR3 is TGTGCCAGCAGGTCGGCCGGGGGCACTGAAGCTTTCTTT.

V gene TRBV30 combines with J gene TRBJ2-2; 9 nucleotides line up with TRBD2. The CDR3 is 16 amino acids. Trimming removed 5 bases from V and 4 bases from J; junction bases left unmatched: 11. Germline lookup yields CDR1 GTSNPN and CDR2 SVGIG (reference sequence). The CDR3 DNA reads TGTGCCTGGGGTGGGCTAGCGGGGCCGGTCACCGGGGAGCTGTTTTTT. Protein product: CAWGGLAGPVTGELFF.

For this clone: Mismatch with germline at one junction end may stem from a read error. V usage is TRBV7-7 and J usage is TRBJ2-7, with D tentatively TRBD2 (5 bases). Germline V gene data show CDR1 as SSHAT and CDR2 as FNYEAQ (reference sequence). CDR3 length equals 13 residues. CDR3 in amino acids: CASSLGRGNEQYF. CDR3 sequence (DNA): TGTGCTAGCAGCTTAGGTCGGGGAAACGAGCAGTACTTC.

This sequence joins TRBV2 and TRBJ2-7; 8 bases match TRBD1. There are 14 residues in the CDR3. CDR1 and CDR2 from the germline V gene are SNHLY and FYNNEI. J gave up 1 base and V 4 bases, and 3 bases lay outside the gene matches. CDR3 protein: CASSAGTGSYEQYF. The CDR3 DNA follows: TGTGCCAGCAGTGCAGGGACAGGTTCCTACGAGCAGTACTTC.

This chain links TRBV6-5 with TRBJ2-7, with D unclear. V was cut by 1 base and J by 5 bases, with 15 bases left in between. The germline CDR1 and CDR2 sequences are MNHEY and SVGAGI. This CDR3 contains 15 residues. The CDR3 sequence: CASSYFQVETHEQYF. CDR3 DNA sequence: TGTGCCAGCAGTTACTTCCAGGTCGAAACTCACGAGCAGTACTTC.